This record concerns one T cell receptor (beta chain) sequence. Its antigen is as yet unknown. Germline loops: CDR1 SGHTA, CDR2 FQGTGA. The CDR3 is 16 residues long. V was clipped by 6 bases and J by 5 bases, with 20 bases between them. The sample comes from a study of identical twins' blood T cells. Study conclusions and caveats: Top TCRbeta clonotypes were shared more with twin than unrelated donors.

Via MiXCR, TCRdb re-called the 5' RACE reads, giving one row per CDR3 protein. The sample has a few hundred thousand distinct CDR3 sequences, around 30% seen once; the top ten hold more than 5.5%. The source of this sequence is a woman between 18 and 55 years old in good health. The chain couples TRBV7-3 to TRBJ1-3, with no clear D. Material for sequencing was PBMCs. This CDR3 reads CASSYATEATRNTIYF. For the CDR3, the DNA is TGTGCCAGCAGTTATGCGACGGAAGCTACAAGAAACACCATATATTTT.